The source of this T cell receptor (beta chain) is a study of blood T cell repertoires in COVID-19. Study-wide context: The study drew acute and convalescent COVID-19 samples from the United States, Italy and Spain.

Original processing methods: The authors estimated nucleated cell counts from reference gene primer amplification. Repertoires were generated with immunoSEQ multiplex PCR, while TCRdb's copy carries only in-frame clones and drops some. V, J and clone size reflect that table, while D and trimming were determined from the DNA. This table has 40,000 to 50,000 clones, roughly 91% appearing once. The source material was peripheral blood. This receptor was obtained from a man in his fifties with active COVID-19.

This CDR3 is CATSDPGLAGGSYNEQFF. The CDR3 DNA follows: TGTGCCACCAGTGATCCTGGACTAGCGGGAGGCTCCTACAATGAGCAGTTCTTC. The rearrangement links TRBV24-1 to TRBJ2-1, with 14 bases aligning to TRBD2. Trimming cost V 3 bases and J 0 bases; bases outside gene matches: 3. The germline V gene has CDR1 KGHDR and CDR2 SFDVKD. The CDR3 has 18 amino acids.